A selection of T cell receptor beta chains follows, all from one sample in a study of cytomegalovirus exposure and HLA in healthy donors. Using immunoSEQ multiplex PCR, the repertoire was profiled, and TCRdb retains in-frame clones only, with some absent. The sample carries a few hundred thousand clones, 86% recorded once. Sequenced material: PBMCs. Every receptor here comes from a woman aged 18-29 years in good health and CMV-seronegative. Both conserved end residues are part of each CDR3. The D gene is left open where the match is weak. Some rows have no size entry. The others give once, few or many, or a class for an expanded clone.

v_call	j_call	d_call	clone_size	cdr3_aa	cdr3_nt
TRBV9	TRBJ1-2	NA	NA	CASSVAPGADYGYTF	TGTGCCAGCAGCGTAGCGCCAGGGGCCGATTATGGCTACACCTTC
TRBV5-8	TRBJ2-7	NA	NA	CASSRDPLVYEQYF	TGTGCCAGCAGCCGGGATCCATTGGTCTACGAGCAGTACTTC
TRBV9	TRBJ2-1	NA	NA	CASSVVSTGNNEQFF	TGTGCCAGCAGCGTAGTTTCCACAGGGAACAATGAGCAGTTCTTC
TRBV6-1	TRBJ1-4	NA	NA	CASSDPGVGKLFF	TGTGCCAGCAGTGATCCAGGGGTGGGAAAACTGTTTTTT
TRBV6-1	TRBJ2-3	NA	NA	CASMRSGSTDTQYF	TGTGCCAGCATGCGTAGCGGTAGCACAGATACGCAGTATTTT
TRBV6-6	TRBJ2-3	TRBD2	NA	CASTSGSISDTQYF	TGTGCCAGTACTAGCGGGAGCATCTCCGATACGCAGTATTTT
TRBV18	TRBJ2-7	NA	once	CASSPPVGRDYEQYF	TGTGCCAGCTCACCACCGGTTGGGCGAGACTACGAGCAGTACTTC
TRBV30	TRBJ2-7	TRBD1	few	CAWSGQGAIEQYF	TGTGCCTGGAGTGGACAGGGGGCGATCGAGCAGTACTTC
TRBV27	TRBJ1-2	TRBD1	few	CASSAGTGQEGGYGYTF	TGTGCCAGCAGTGCCGGGACAGGGCAAGAAGGGGGCTATGGCTACACCTTC
TRBV29-1	TRBJ2-6	NA	NA	CSVDEGSGANVLTF	TGCAGCGTTGATGAGGGCTCTGGGGCCAACGTCCTGACTTTC
TRBV2	TRBJ2-5	NA	NA	CASSAEYQETQYF	TGTGCCAGCAGTGCGGAGTACCAAGAGACCCAGTACTTC
TRBV28	TRBJ1-2	TRBD1	NA	CASSRQGNYGYTF	TGTGCCAGCAGTAGACAGGGGAACTATGGCTACACCTTC